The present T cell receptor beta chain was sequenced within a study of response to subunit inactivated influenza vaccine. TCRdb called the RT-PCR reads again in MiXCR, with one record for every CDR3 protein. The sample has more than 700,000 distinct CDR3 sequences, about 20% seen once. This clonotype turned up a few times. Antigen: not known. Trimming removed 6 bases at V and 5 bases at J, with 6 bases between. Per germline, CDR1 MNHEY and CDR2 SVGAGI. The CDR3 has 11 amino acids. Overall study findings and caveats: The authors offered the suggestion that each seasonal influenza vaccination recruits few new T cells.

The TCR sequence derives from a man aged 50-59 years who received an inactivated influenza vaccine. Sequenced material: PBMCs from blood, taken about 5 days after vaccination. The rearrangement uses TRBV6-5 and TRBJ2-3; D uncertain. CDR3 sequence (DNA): TGTGCCAGCAGCTACCTAGATACGCAGTATTTT. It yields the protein CASSYLDTQYF.